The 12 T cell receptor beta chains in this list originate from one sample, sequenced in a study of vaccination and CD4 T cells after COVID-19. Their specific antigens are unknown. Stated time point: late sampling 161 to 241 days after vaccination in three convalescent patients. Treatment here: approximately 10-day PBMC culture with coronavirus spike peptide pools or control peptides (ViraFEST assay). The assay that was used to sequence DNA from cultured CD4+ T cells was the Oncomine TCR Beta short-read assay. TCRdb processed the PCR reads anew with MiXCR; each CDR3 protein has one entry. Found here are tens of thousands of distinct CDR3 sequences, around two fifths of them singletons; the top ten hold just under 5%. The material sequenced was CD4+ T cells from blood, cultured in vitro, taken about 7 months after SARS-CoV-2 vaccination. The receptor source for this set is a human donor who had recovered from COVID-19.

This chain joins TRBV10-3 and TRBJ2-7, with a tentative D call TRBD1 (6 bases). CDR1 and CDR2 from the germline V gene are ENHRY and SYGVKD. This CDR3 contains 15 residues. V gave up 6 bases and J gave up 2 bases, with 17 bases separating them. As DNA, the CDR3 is TGTGCCATCAGGGCGGCGGAAGGGGGTGCCTACGAGCAGTACTTC. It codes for CAIRAAEGGAYEQYF.

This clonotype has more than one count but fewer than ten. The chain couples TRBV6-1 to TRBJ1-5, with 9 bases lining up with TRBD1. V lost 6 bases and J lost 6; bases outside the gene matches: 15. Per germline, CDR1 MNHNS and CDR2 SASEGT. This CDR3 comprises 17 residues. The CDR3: CASSGTFGTGFVQPQHF. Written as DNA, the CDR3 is TGTGCCAGCAGCGGTACATTCGGGACAGGGTTCGTTCAGCCCCAGCATTTT.

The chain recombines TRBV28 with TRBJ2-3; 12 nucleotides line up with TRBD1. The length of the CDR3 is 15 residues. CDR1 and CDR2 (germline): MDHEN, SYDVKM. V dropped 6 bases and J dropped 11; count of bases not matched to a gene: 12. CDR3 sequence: CASSLAPGQGAWQYF. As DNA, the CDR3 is TGTGCCAGCAGCTTGGCACCGGGACAGGGGGCTTGGCAGTATTTT.

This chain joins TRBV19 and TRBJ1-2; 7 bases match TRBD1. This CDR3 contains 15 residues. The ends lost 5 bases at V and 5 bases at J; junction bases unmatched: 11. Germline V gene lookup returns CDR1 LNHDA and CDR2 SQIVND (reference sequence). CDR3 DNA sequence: TGTGCCAGTAGTTATTCCAGGGGGGCGCAGTATGGCTACACCTTC. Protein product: CASSYSRGAQYGYTF.

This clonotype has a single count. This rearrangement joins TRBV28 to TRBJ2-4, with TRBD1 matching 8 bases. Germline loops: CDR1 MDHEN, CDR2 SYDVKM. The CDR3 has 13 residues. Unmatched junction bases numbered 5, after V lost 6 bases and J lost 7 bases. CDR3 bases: TGTGCCAGCAGGCGACAGGGGAGGAACATTCAGTACTTC. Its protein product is CASRRQGRNIQYF.

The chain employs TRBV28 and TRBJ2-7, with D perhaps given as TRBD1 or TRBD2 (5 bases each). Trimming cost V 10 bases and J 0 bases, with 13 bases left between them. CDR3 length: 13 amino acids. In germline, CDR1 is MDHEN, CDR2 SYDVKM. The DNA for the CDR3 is TGTGCCACTACGGGGACCTACTCCTACGAGCAGTACTTC. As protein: CATTGTYSYEQYF.

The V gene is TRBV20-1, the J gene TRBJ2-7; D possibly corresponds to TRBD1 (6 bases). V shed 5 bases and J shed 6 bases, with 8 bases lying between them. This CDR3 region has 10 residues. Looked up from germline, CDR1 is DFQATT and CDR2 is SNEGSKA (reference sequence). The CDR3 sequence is CSASGAEQYF. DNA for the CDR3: TGCAGTGCTTCAGGGGCCGAGCAGTACTTC.

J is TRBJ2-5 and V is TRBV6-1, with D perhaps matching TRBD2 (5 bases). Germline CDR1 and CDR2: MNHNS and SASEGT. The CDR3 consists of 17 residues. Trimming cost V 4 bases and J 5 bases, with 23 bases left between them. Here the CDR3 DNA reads TGTGCCAGCAGTGGGACTCGGAATAGCGCGGTGGGTGAGACCCAGTACTTC. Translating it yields CASSGTRNSAVGETQYF.

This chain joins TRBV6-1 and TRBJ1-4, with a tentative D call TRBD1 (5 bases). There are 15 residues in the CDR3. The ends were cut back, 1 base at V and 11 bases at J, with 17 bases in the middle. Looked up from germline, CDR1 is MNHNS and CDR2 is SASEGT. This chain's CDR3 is CASSEVGGRPEKLFF. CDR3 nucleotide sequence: TGTGCCAGCAGTGAAGTGGGGGGGAGGCCGGAGAAACTGTTTTTT.

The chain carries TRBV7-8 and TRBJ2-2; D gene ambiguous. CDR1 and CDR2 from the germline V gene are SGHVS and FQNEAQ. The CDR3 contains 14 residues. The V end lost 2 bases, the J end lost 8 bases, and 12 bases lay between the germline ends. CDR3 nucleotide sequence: TGTGCCAGCAGCTTACCCTTACTTGGGGGGGAGCTGTTTTTT. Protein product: CASSLPLLGGELFF.

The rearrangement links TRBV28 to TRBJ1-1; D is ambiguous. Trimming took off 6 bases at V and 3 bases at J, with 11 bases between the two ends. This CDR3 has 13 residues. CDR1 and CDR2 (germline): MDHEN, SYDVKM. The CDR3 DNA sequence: TGTGCCAGCAGGCTCCTTACTGACACTGAAGCTTTCTTT. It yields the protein CASRLLTDTEAFF.

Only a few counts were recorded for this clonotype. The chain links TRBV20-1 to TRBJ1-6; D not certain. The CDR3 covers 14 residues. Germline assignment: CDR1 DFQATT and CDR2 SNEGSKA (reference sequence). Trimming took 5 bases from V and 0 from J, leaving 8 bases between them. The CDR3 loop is CSAWQSSYNSPLHF. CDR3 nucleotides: TGCAGTGCTTGGCAATCCTCCTATAATTCACCCCTCCACTTT.